This T cell receptor (beta chain) was profiled in a study of identical twins. Study results and limitations: With monozygotic twins, out-of-frame TCR alpha sharing exceeded what models estimated. The same donors were not followed; conclusions instead depended on cross-sectional statistical analysis. Out-of-frame beta sequences exhibited a weaker degree of excess twin sharing.

Details on this clonotype: Its antigen is still unknown.

MiXCR, run by TCRdb on the 5' RACE reads, gives a single entry per CDR3 protein. Of fewer than 250,000 distinct CDR3 sequences in the sample, less than 9.5% are singletons; the top ten hold 4% to 6%. CDR3 length: 14 residues. The germline CDR1 and CDR2 sequences are MNHNS and SASEGT. Deletions cut 5 bases from V and 7 bases from J, with 15 bases between. The V call is TRBV6-1, the J call TRBJ2-1; possible D gene TRBD2, 5 bases. Sequenced: memory (CD45RO+) T cells sorted from blood. The source of this sequence is a woman in her late teens or twenties in good health. CDR3 residues: CASSPEEVRNEQFF. For the CDR3, the DNA is TGTGCCAGCAGTCCCGAGGAGGTCCGAAATGAGCAGTTCTTC.